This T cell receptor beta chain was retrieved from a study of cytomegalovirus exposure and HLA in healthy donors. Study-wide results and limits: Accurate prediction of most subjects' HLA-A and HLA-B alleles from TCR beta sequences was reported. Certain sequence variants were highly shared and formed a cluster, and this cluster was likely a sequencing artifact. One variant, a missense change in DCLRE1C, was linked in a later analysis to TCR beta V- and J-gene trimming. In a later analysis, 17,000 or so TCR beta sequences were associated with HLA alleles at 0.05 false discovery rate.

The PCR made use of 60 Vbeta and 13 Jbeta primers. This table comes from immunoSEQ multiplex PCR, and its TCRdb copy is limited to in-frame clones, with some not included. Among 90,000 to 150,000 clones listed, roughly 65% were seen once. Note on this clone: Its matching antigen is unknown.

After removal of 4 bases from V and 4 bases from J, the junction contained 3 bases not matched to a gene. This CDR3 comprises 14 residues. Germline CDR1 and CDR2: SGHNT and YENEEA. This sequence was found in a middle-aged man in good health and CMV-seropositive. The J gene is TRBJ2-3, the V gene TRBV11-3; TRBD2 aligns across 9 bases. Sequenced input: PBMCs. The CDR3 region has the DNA TGTGCCAGCAGCTCCGGGACTAGCTCAGATACGCAGTATTTT. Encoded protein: CASSSGTSSDTQYF. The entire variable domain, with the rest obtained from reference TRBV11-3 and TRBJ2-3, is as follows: EAGVVQSPRYKIIEKKQPVAFWCNPISGHNTLYWYLQNLGQGPELLIRYENEEAVDDSQLPKDRFSAERLKGVDSTLKIQPAELGDSAVYLCASSSGTSSDTQYFGPGTRLTVL.